The present T cell receptor beta chain was sequenced within a study of shared clonotypes between healthy human individuals. As for the study in general: A donor's plate count was three for CD4 naive and three for CD4 memory; CD8 naive had two and CD8 memory one. Study-wide results and caveats: How much donors shared clonotypes was expected to be affected by sequencing depth.

As for this clone: Antigen specificity is unknown.

Sequencing was at deep level. Original processing methods: For the immunoSEQ data, sequences were junction-only without quality scores, so filtering differed. The protocol was immunoSEQ multiplex PCR, while the TCRdb copy is restricted to in-frame clones and leaves out a portion. Clone size and V and J calls were adopted from that table, with D and trimming inferred from the DNA. The data contain a few million clones, roughly 92% of them seen just once; the ten biggest clones take up over 0.12%. Per germline, CDR1 SGHRS and CDR2 YFSETQ. V shed 0 bases, J shed 8 bases, and the junction held 3 bases outside the gene matches. The CDR3 spans 14 residues.

The J gene is TRBJ1-4, the V gene TRBV5-1; 8 bases are a match to TRBD1. Sample: naive CD4+ T cells sorted from blood. Subset described: CD45RA+ positively selected. This sequence was found in a man aged 18 to 30 in good health. CDR3 nucleotide sequence: TGCGCCAGCAGCTTGGGGACAGGGCGCGAAAAACTGTTTTTT. This encodes CASSLGTGREKLFF.